The 24 T cell receptor beta chains given below trace back to one sample, sequenced in a study of OX40 agonist ivuxolimab in advanced cancers. The library was built by means of the immunoSEQ multiplex PCR assay. Not all clones reach the TCRdb copy of this immuneACCESS table, which keeps in-frame sequences only. Checked studies attribute under half of the gap to unresolved V genes and leave the rest unexplained. The sample table lists about 84,000 clones, nearly 90% of them with a count of one. The ten biggest clones cover around 0.19% of the sample. This sample comprised CD4+ or CD8+ T cells sorted from blood, obtained in a trial of the OX40 agonist ivuxolimab. The receptors were gathered from an adult with an advanced solid tumor such as melanoma, head and neck, liver or kidney cancer.

The rearrangement links TRBV28 to TRBJ2-3; 14 nucleotides line up with TRBD2. The CDR3 extends over 16 amino acids. The V gene end was trimmed by 8 bases and the J gene end by 4 bases; junction bases not matched to a gene: 8. CDR1 and CDR2 from the germline V gene are MDHEN and SYDVKM. CDR3 sequence (DNA): TGTGCCAGCTCCAATGGACTAGCGGGGGGACCAGATACGCAGTATTTT. Translating gives CASSNGLAGGPDTQYF.

This clone was counted between two and nine times. This rearrangement joins TRBV29-1 to TRBJ1-1; unclear D gene. There are 11 residues in the CDR3. The germline V and J ends were trimmed by 4 bases and 6 bases, with 9 bases remaining between them. Germline V CDR1 and CDR2: SQVTM, ANQGSEA. The CDR3 coding sequence is TGCAGCGTTGCAGCTGGCTCTGAAGCTTTCTTT. This codes for CSVAAGSEAFF.

The V and J genes are TRBV2 and TRBJ1-1, with 7 bases fitting TRBD1. This CDR3 has 13 residues. Germline assignment: CDR1 SNHLY and CDR2 FYNNEI. Trimming cost V 8 bases and J 1 base; bases outside gene matches: 4. CDR3 coding DNA: TGTGCCAGCTCAAGGACAGGGAACACTGAAGCTTTCTTT. Translated, it gives CASSRTGNTEAFF.

CDR3 amino acids: CASATGDRGYSPLHF. For the CDR3, the DNA is TGTGCCAGCGCCACGGGGGACAGGGGTTATTCACCCCTCCACTTT. The rearrangement links TRBV6-6 to TRBJ1-6; 10 bases line up with TRBD1. V trimming: 8 bases; J trimming: 8 bases; junction bases outside the gene matches: 9. Germline CDR1 is MNHNY and CDR2 is SVGAGI (reference sequence). The CDR3 length is 15 residues.

This clone has a handful of counts. The rearrangement links TRBV5-1 to TRBJ2-7; 10 bases map to TRBD1. Germline V gives CDR1 SGHRS, CDR2 YFSETQ. There are 14 residues in the CDR3. V lost 3 bases and J lost 5; bases outside the gene matches: 5. The CDR3 DNA is TGCGCCAGCAGCTGGAGGACAGGGGGGGACGAGCAGTACTTC. This translates into CASSWRTGGDEQYF.

The chain employs TRBV6-4 and TRBJ1-2; possibly TRBD1 for D (6 bases). This CDR3 is 14 amino acids long. V lost 0 bases, J lost 8 bases, and 13 bases lay in between. Germline V gene lookup returns CDR1 MRHNA and CDR2 SNTAGT. CDR3 sequence reads: CASSDSAGGGGYTF. Here the CDR3 DNA reads TGTGCCAGCAGTGACTCCGCAGGAGGGGGAGGCTACACCTTC.

The chain has TRBV6-1 and TRBJ2-7; 10 bases are shared with TRBD1. Germline CDR1 MNHNS, CDR2 SASEGT. V trimming: 5 bases; J trimming: 2 bases; junction bases outside the gene matches: 6. The CDR3 extends over 15 amino acids. CDR3 bases: TGTGCCAGCAGTTTCCGGGACAGGGGTACCTACGAGCAGTACTTC. It specifies CASSFRDRGTYEQYF.

The chain employs TRBV6-6 and TRBJ2-5; TRBD1 matches 7 bases. V lost 11 bases, J lost 4 bases, and 7 bases stayed unmatched. Looked up from germline, CDR1 is MNHNY and CDR2 is SVGAGI (reference sequence). The CDR3 sequence is 12 residues long. The CDR3 sequence is CASSRDRETQYF. The CDR3 DNA reads as TGTGCCTCCTCTAGGGACAGAGAGACCCAGTACTTC.

In its sample, this clone was seen a few times. The CDR3 sequence: CASSKQADTQYF. The CDR3 nucleotides are TGTGCCAGCTCGAAGCAGGCAGATACGCAGTATTTT. The V and J genes are TRBV11-3 and TRBJ2-3, with D hard to call. Trimming removed 8 bases from V and 4 bases from J, with 10 bases in between. The CDR3 has 12 residues. CDR1 and CDR2 (germline): SGHNT, YENEEA.

This chain connects TRBV7-2 to TRBJ2-7, with TRBD1 matching 10 bases. Germline V gene lookup returns CDR1 SGHTA and CDR2 FQGNSA. This CDR3 has 14 amino acids. V lost 3 bases, J lost 6 bases, and 5 bases stayed unmatched. CDR3 DNA: TGTGCCAGCAGCTTCGGGACAGGGGTTGGCGAGCAGTACGTC. This codes for CASSFGTGVGEQYV.

This chain joins TRBV5-8 and TRBJ1-5; TRBD1 agrees at 7 bases. The ends lost 1 base at V and 9 bases at J; junction bases unmatched: 16. The CDR3 is 17 amino acids. Germline V lookup: CDR1 SGHTS, CDR2 YDEGEE. The CDR3 reads CASSLFPDRASYGPQHF. The CDR3 DNA sequence: TGTGCCAGCAGCTTGTTCCCTGACAGGGCCTCTTATGGGCCCCAGCATTTT. Filled out from reference TRBV5-8 and TRBJ1-5, the complete variable domain reads EAGVTQSPTHLIKTRGQQATLRCSPISGHTSVYWYQQALGLGLQFLLWYDEGEERNRGNFPPRFSGRQFPNYSSELNVNALELEDSALYLCASSLFPDRASYGPQHFGDGTRLSIL.

This rearrangement joins TRBV7-6 to TRBJ1-6; D gene unclear. The V gene's germline CDR1 is SGHVS and CDR2 FNYEAQ. V gave up 2 bases and J gave up 6 bases, with 14 bases separating them. CDR3 length equals 16 residues. CDR3 protein: CASSLIAGNFNSPLHF. The CDR3 bases are TGTGCCAGCAGCTTAATAGCGGGGAACTTTAATTCACCCCTCCACTTT. The whole variable domain, remainder taken from reference TRBV7-6 and TRBJ1-6, is GAGVSQSPRYKVTKRGQDVALRCDPISGHVSLYWYRQALGQGPEFLTYFNYEAQQDKSGLPNDRFSAERPEGSISTLTIQRTEQRDSAMYRCASSLIAGNFNSPLHFGNGTRLTVT.

This chain links TRBV1 with TRBJ2-5. TRBV1 is deemed a pseudogene. The CDR3 consists of 14 residues. The CDR3 region has the DNA TGCACCAGCAGCCAAGATCGGCAGCAAGAGACCCAGTACTTC. It specifies CTSSQDRQQETQYF.

V is TRBV7-6 and J is TRBJ1-2; D unresolved. This CDR3 is built from 13 residues. Germline loops: CDR1 SGHVS, CDR2 FNYEAQ. V was clipped by 4 bases and J by 6 bases, with 12 bases between them. This chain's CDR3 is CASSSSMGDGYTF. In DNA, the CDR3 is TGTGCCAGCAGCTCCTCTATGGGTGATGGCTACACCTTC.

The CDR3 nucleotides read TGCGCCAGCAGCCAAGAAGCCAGAAGCTCCTACGAGCAGTACTTC. Protein sequence: CASSQEARSSYEQYF. The J gene is TRBJ2-7, the V gene TRBV4-3; the D is unclear. The length of the CDR3 is 15 residues. Germline V gene data show CDR1 as LGHNA and CDR2 as YSLEER. The V end lost 0 bases, the J end lost 0 bases, and 9 bases lay between the germline ends.

This sequence joins TRBV18 and TRBJ2-7; tentative D call: TRBD2 (7 bases). There are 15 residues in the CDR3. The V gene's germline CDR1 is KGHSH and CDR2 LQKENI. V was clipped by 6 bases and J by 2 bases, with 17 bases between them. The CDR3 spells CASSPRGAATYEQYV. The DNA for the CDR3 is TGTGCCAGCTCTCCCCGGGGGGCGGCTACCTACGAGCAGTACGTC.

The CDR3 bases are TGTGCCAGCAGCTTCAGCTACTCCGAGCAGTACGTC. The encoded protein is CASSFSYSEQYV. The chain recombines TRBV7-9 with TRBJ2-7; the D is unclear. CDR3 length equals 12 residues. The germline gives CDR1 SEHNR, CDR2 FQNEAQ (reference sequence). With 3 bases removed from V and 6 bases from J, the gap between germline ends came to 9 bases.

CDR3 nucleotides: TGCGCCAGCAGCTTGGATGGGGGGCTTTATGGCTACACCTTC. The encoded protein is CASSLDGGLYGYTF. The chain is built from TRBV5-1 and TRBJ1-2; possible D gene TRBD1, 6 bases. This CDR3 has 14 amino acids. V was clipped by 0 bases and J by 5 bases, with 11 bases between them. Germline V gene data show CDR1 as SGHRS and CDR2 as YFSETQ. Filled out from reference TRBV5-1 and TRBJ1-2, the complete variable domain reads KAGVTQTPRYLIKTRGQQVTLSCSPISGHRSVSWYQQTPGQGLQFLFEYFSETQRNKGNFPGRFSGRQFSNSRSEMNVSTLELGDSALYLCASSLDGGLYGYTFGSGTRLTVV.

This chain uses TRBV30 with TRBJ1-5; 11 bases are shared with TRBD1. Germline CDR1 is GTSNPN and CDR2 is SVGIG (reference sequence). J was trimmed by 2 bases and V by 3 bases; bases with no gene match: 15. This CDR3 spans 19 amino acids. The CDR3 DNA reads as TGTGCCTGGAGAAGTAAGCTAGGACAGGGGGCCGGGGGCAATCAGCCCCAGCATTTT. Amino acids: CAWRSKLGQGAGGNQPQHF.

This rearrangement joins TRBV7-9 to TRBJ2-7; D gene ambiguous. The CDR3 is 15 amino acids. Germline CDR1 and CDR2: SEHNR and FQNEAQ (reference sequence). Trimming took off 5 bases at V and 1 base at J, with 15 bases between the two ends. CDR3 nucleotide sequence: TGTGCCAGCAGCAGGCCTAGGAGTGGGTCCTACGAGCAGTACTTC. It encodes CASSRPRSGSYEQYF.

The J gene is TRBJ1-2, the V gene TRBV19, with 7 bases fitting TRBD1. With V trimmed by 9 bases and J by 7 bases, 17 bases remained unmatched. Germline CDR1 LNHDA, CDR2 SQIVND (reference sequence). The CDR3 loop spans 15 amino acids. The CDR3, as DNA: TGTGCCAGCAAGAAGGGACAGATAGCAACTATTGGCTACACCTTC. It translates to CASKKGQIATIGYTF.

The chain has TRBV4-3 and TRBJ2-2; 9 bases agree with TRBD1. Germline lookup yields CDR1 LGHNA and CDR2 YSLEER. V shed 2 bases, J shed 4 bases, and the junction held 11 bases outside the gene matches. The CDR3 is 18 residues long. Written as DNA, the CDR3 is TGCGCCAGCAGCCAACTACAAGCGGGACAGGGAATCACCGGGGAGCTGTTTTTT. Residues: CASSQLQAGQGITGELFF.

This chain uses TRBV6-1 with TRBJ2-2; maybe TRBD2 (6 bases). This CDR3 is 14 amino acids long. Trimming took 4 bases from V and 6 from J, leaving 12 bases between them. Per germline, CDR1 MNHNS and CDR2 SASEGT. CDR3 DNA: TGTGCCAGCAGTGCCCGGGGGAGTTCCGGGGAGCTGTTTTTT. It is translated as CASSARGSSGELFF.

The rearrangement links TRBV11-2 to TRBJ2-2; 7 bases agree with TRBD2. V lost 5 bases, J lost 0 bases, and 3 bases stayed unmatched. The CDR3 loop spans 15 amino acids. Germline V gene data show CDR1 as SGHAT and CDR2 as FQNNGV. The chain's CDR3 is CASSPRGANTGELFF. As DNA, the CDR3 is TGTGCCAGCAGCCCACGGGGGGCGAACACCGGGGAGCTGTTTTTT.